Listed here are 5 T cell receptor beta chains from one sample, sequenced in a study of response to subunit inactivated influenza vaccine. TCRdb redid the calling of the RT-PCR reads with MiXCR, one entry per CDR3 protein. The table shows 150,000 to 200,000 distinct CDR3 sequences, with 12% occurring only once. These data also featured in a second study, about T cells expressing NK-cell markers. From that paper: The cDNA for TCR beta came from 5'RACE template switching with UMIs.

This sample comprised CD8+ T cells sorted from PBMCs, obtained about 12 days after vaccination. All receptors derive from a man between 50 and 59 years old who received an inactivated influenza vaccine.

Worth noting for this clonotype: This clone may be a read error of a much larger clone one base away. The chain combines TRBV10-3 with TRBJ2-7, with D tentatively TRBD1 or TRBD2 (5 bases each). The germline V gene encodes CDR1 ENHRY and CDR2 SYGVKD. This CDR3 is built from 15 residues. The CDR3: CAISGGTAGAYEKYF. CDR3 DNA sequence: TGTGCCATCAGTGGAGGGACGGCCGGGGCCTACGAGAAGTACTTC.

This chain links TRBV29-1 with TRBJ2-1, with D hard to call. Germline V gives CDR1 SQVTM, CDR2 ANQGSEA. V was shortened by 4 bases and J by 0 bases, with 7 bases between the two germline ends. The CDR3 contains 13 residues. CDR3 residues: CSVAGSSYNEQFF. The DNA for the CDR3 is TGCAGCGTTGCCGGAAGCTCCTACAATGAGCAGTTCTTC.

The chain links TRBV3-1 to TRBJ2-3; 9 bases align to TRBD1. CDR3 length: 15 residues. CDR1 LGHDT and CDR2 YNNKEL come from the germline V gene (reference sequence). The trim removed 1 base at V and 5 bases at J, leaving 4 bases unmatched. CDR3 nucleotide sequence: TGTGCCAGCAGCCAAGGGGACAGGGAGGGAGATACGCAGTATTTT. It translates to CASSQGDREGDTQYF.

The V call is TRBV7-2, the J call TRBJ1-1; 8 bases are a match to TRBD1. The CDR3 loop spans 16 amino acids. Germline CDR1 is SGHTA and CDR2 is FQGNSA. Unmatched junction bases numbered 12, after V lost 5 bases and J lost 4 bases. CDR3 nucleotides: TGTGCCAGCAGCCCCATTTCAGGGGGCTCCCTCACTGAAGCTTTCTTT. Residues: CASSPISGGSLTEAFF.

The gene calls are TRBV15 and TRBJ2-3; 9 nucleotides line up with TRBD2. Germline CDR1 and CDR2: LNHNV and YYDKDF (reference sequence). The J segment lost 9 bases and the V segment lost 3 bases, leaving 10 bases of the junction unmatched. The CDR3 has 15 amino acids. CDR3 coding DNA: TGTGCCACCAGCAGGAATAGCGGGAGTCGCAGCACGCAGTATTTT. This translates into CATSRNSGSRSTQYF.